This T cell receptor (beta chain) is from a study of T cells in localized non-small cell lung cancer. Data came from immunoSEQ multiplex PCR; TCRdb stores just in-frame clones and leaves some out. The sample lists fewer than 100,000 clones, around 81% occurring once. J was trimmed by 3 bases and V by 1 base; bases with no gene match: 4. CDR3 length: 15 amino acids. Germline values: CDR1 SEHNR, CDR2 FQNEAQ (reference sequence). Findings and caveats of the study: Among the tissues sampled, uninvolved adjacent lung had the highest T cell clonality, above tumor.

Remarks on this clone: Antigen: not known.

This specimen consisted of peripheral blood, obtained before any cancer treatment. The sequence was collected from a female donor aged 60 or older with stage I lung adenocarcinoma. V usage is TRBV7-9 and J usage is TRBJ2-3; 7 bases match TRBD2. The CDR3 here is CASSLGDSGTDTQYF. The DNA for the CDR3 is TGTGCCAGCAGCTTAGGAGATAGCGGGACAGATACGCAGTATTTT.